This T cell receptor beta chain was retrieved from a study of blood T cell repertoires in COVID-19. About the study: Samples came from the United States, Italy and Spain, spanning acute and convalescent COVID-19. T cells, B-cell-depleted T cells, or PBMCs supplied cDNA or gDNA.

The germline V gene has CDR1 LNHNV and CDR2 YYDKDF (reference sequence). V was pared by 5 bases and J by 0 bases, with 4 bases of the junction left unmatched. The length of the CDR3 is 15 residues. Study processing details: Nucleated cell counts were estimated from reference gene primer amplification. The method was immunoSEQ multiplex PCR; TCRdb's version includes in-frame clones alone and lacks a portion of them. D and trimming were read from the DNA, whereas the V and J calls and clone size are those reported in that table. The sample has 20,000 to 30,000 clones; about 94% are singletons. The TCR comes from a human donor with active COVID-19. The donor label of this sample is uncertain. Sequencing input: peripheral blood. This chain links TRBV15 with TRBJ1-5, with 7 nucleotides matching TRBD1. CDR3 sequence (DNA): TGTGCCACCAGCCTTGACAGGGCTAGCAATCAGCCCCAGCATTTT. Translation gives CATSLDRASNQPQHF. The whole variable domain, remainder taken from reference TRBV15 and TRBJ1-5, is DAMVIQNPRYQVTQFGKPVTLSCSQTLNHNVMYWYQQKSSQAPKLLFHYYDKDFNNEADTPDNFQSRRPNTSFCFLDIRSPGLGDTAMYLCATSLDRASNQPQHFGDGTRLSIL.